The sequence of this TCR beta chain was determined in a study of OX40 agonist ivuxolimab in advanced cancers. Study summary: Patients' therapy was ivuxolimab, an antibody that acts as an agonist of OX40 (CD134). Study conclusions and caveats: At 0.1 to 3.0 mg/kg, CD4+ and CD8+ blood T cells expanded clonally by week 6. The mean number of expanded clones was higher in CD8+ T cells than in CD4+.

Profiling relied on immunoSEQ multiplex PCR, and the TCRdb table lists in-frame clones only, not all of them. This repertoire shows fewer than 80,000 clones, 85% found once; its top ten account for under 7%. Trimming left V 8 bases short and J 2 bases short, with 11 bases between. This CDR3 contains 13 residues. Per the germline V gene, CDR1 is SNHLY and CDR2 is FYNNEI. Comments on this clone: What it binds is unknown.

Patients with autoimmune history or systemic immunosuppression were excluded. Sample: CD4+ or CD8+ T cells sorted from blood, taken in a trial of the OX40 agonist ivuxolimab. The chain has TRBV2 and TRBJ2-3; D possibly uses TRBD1 or TRBD2 (6 bases each). This receptor was taken from an adult with an advanced solid tumor such as melanoma, head and neck, liver or kidney cancer. This CDR3 reads CASGGGNTDTQYF. The CDR3 region has the DNA TGTGCCAGCGGGGGCGGGAACACAGATACGCAGTATTTT.